Listed below are T cell receptor beta chains from one sample, sequenced in a study of T cell responses to AZD1222 COVID-19 vaccine. Sequencing was performed with immunoSEQ multiplex PCR; in TCRdb, only in-frame clones are kept and a portion is missing. The sample includes around 110,000 clones, approximately 90% seen only once; the top ten take around 3.3%. The material sequenced was peripheral blood, taken on day 0 of AZD1222 vaccination. All receptors derive from an adult in good health. CDR3s include the opening cysteine and the closing phenylalanine or tryptophan. D genes are given only for firm matches. Size values are once, few and many counts, or a class for expanded clones, and some rows have none.

j_gene,v_gene,abundance,d_gene,CDR3aa,CDR3nt
TRBJ2-3,TRBV9,once,TRBD2,CASSAQRGLAVTDTQYF,TGTGCCAGCAGCGCGCAGAGGGGACTAGCGGTCACAGATACGCAGTATTTT
TRBJ2-1,TRBV30,few,.,CAWSGRGLAPNEQFF,TGTGCCTGGAGTGGGCGCGGCCTAGCGCCCAATGAGCAGTTCTTC
TRBJ1-4,TRBV6-5,once,.,CASSPPGGNEKLFF,TGTGCCAGCAGCCCCCCCGGGGGTAATGAAAAACTGTTTTTT
TRBJ2-3,TRBV29-1,.,TRBD1,CSPPGQGTGTDTQYF,TGCAGCCCGCCGGGACAGGGCACGGGTACAGATACGCAGTATTTT
TRBJ1-5,TRBV19,.,.,CASSPGLFNQPQHF,TGTGCCAGTAGCCCGGGACTGTTCAATCAGCCCCAGCATTTT
TRBJ2-7,TRBV28,.,TRBD1,CASTRQGSYEQYF,TGTGCCAGCACGAGACAGGGCTCCTACGAGCAGTACTTC
TRBJ2-4,TRBV19,.,TRBD1,CASSPRQGAGAKNIQYF,TGTGCCAGTAGCCCCAGACAGGGGGCAGGGGCCAAAAACATTCAGTACTTC
TRBJ1-5,TRBV27,.,.,CASSLWGSNQPQHF,TGTGCCAGCAGTTTGTGGGGAAGCAATCAGCCCCAGCATTTT
TRBJ1-2,TRBV5-1,.,.,CASSFWETNYGYTF,TGCGCCAGCAGCTTCTGGGAGACTAACTATGGCTACACCTTC
TRBJ1-2,TRBV4-1,.,.,CASSPTGQGPYGYTF,TGCGCCAGCAGCCCGACGGGGCAGGGCCCTTATGGCTACACCTTC
TRBJ1-6,TRBV27,.,TRBD1,CASSFDRGTANSPLHF,TGTGCCAGCAGTTTTGACAGGGGGACCGCTAATTCACCCCTCCACTTT
TRBJ2-1,TRBV24-1,.,TRBD1,CATSDLDRTHGTGFDDEQFF,TGTGCCACCAGTGACCTCGATCGTACCCACGGGACAGGTTTCGACGATGAGCAGTTCTTC
TRBJ2-7,TRBV28,.,.,CASSFHGIAPYEQYF,TGTGCCAGCAGTTTTCATGGGATTGCTCCCTACGAGCAGTACTTC
TRBJ2-2,TRBV9,.,.,CASSVETVRTGELFF,TGTGCCAGCAGCGTAGAAACGGTTCGCACCGGGGAGCTGTTTTTT
TRBJ1-5,TRBV27,.,.,CASSPDYSGVSNQPQHF,TGTGCCAGCAGTCCCGATTATAGCGGGGTAAGCAATCAGCCCCAGCATTTT
TRBJ2-3,TRBV21-1,.,.,CASKTGVPTDTQYF,TGTGCCAGCAAGACGGGAGTCCCCACAGATACGCAGTATTTT
TRBJ1-2,TRBV5-1,once,TRBD1,CASSFQDRGVGGYTF,TGCGCCAGCAGCTTTCAGGACAGGGGAGTGGGTGGCTACACCTTC
TRBJ2-1,TRBV6-4,.,TRBD2,CASSRLTTSGVNNEQFF,TGTGCCAGCAGTCGGCTTACTACTAGCGGGGTTAACAATGAGCAGTTCTTC
TRBJ1-1,TRBV7-2,few,.,CASSDGGFGTEAFF,TGTGCCAGCAGCGATGGAGGGTTCGGCACTGAAGCTTTCTTT
TRBJ2-2,TRBV7-6,.,TRBD1,CASSLAEGQFNTGELFF,TGTGCCAGCAGCTTAGCCGAGGGACAGTTCAACACCGGGGAGCTGTTTTTT
TRBJ1-6,TRBV7-2,.,TRBD1,CASSVVRQGPRGDSPLHF,TGTGCCAGCAGCGTAGTACGACAGGGCCCTCGAGGGGATTCACCCCTCCACTTT
TRBJ1-2,TRBV15,.,TRBD1,CATSGWGGQGKATYGYTF,TGTGCCACCAGCGGATGGGGGGGACAGGGTAAGGCTACATATGGCTACACCTTC
TRBJ1-1,TRBV20-1,.,TRBD1,CSARGQDEAFF,TGCAGTGCTAGGGGACAGGACGAAGCTTTCTTT
TRBJ1-5,TRBV11-1,few,.,CASSFGSDQPQHF,TGTGCCAGCAGCTTCGGGTCGGATCAGCCCCAGCATTTT
TRBJ1-4,TRBV5-1,.,.,CASSIGVTNEKLFF,TGCGCCAGCAGCATAGGGGTTACTAATGAAAAACTGTTTTTT
TRBJ2-2,TRBV27,.,TRBD1,CASSLRTGQHHTGELFF,TGTGCCAGCAGTTTACGGACGGGACAGCATCACACCGGGGAGCTGTTTTTT
TRBJ2-7,TRBV6-2/TRBV6-3,.,TRBD1,CASSYFRTGADYEQYF,TGTGCCAGCAGTTATTTCAGGACAGGGGCCGACTACGAGCAGTACTTC
TRBJ2-6,TRBV7-2,.,TRBD2,CASEGLAGIGANVLTF,TGTGCCAGCGAGGGACTAGCGGGAATTGGGGCCAACGTCCTGACTTTC
TRBJ2-7,TRBV18,.,.,CASSPPYLGNYEQYF,TGTGCCAGCTCACCACCGTACTTAGGGAACTACGAGCAGTACTTC
TRBJ2-7,TRBV27,.,TRBD1,CASSFGTGPAEQYF,TGTGCCAGCAGTTTCGGGACAGGCCCAGCCGAGCAGTACTTC
TRBJ2-2,TRBV5-1,.,TRBD2,CASSPGGGTGELFF,TGCGCCAGCAGCCCAGGCGGGGGCACCGGGGAGCTGTTTTTT
TRBJ1-4,TRBV4-3,.,.,CASSPGREEKLFF,TGCGCCAGCAGCCCGGGTCGTGAGGAAAAACTGTTTTTT
TRBJ1-2,TRBV7-9,.,.,CASSLGGPSVSGYTF,TGTGCCAGCAGCCTGGGGGGGCCGTCGGTATCGGGCTACACCTTC
TRBJ1-1,TRBV29-1,.,.,CSGGGNTEAFF,TGCAGCGGTGGGGGGAACACTGAAGCTTTCTTT
TRBJ1-6,TRBV27,.,TRBD1,CASSIRLGGFSPLHF,TGTGCCAGCAGTATCCGGCTAGGGGGCTTTTCACCCCTCCACTTT
TRBJ1-5,TRBV9,few,.,CASSAKDSNQPQHF,TGTGCCAGCAGCGCGAAGGATAGCAATCAGCCCCAGCATTTT
TRBJ1-5,TRBV11-2,.,.,CASSLGGDQPQHF,TGTGCCAGCAGCTTAGGAGGAGATCAGCCCCAGCATTTT
TRBJ2-7,TRBV28,.,.,CASSGTPTYEQYF,TGTGCCAGCAGTGGGACACCCACCTACGAGCAGTACTTC
TRBJ2-7,TRBV11-2,.,.,CASSLGAAYEQYF,TGTGCCAGCAGCTTAGGGGCGGCCTACGAGCAGTACTTC
TRBJ1-2,TRBV5-6,.,TRBD1,CASSSGQGNYGYTF,TGTGCCAGCAGCTCGGGACAGGGGAACTATGGCTACACCTTC
TRBJ1-2,TRBV28,.,.,CASGAGYTF,TGTGCCAGCGGGGCGGGCTACACCTTC
TRBJ2-7,TRBV5-1,few,.,CASSLDTTVLYEQYF,TGCGCCAGCAGCTTGGACACCACCGTCCTCTACGAGCAGTACTTC
TRBJ1-4,TRBV7-9,.,TRBD1,CASSLAQGGGDKKLFF,TGTGCCAGCAGCTTAGCGCAGGGGGGCGGTGACAAAAAACTGTTTTTT
TRBJ1-2,TRBV28,.,.,CASSLMAAYGYTF,TGTGCCAGCAGTTTAATGGCAGCTTATGGCTACACCTTC
TRBJ1-1,TRBV12-3/TRBV12-4,.,TRBD1,CASRPRTGGEAFF,TGTGCCAGCAGACCCAGAACAGGGGGCGAAGCTTTCTTT
TRBJ2-7,TRBV28,.,.,CASSPGTGRHSSYEQYF,TGTGCCAGCAGTCCGGGGACGGGAAGACATAGCTCCTACGAGCAGTACTTC
TRBJ1-2,TRBV5-4,.,TRBD1,CASREELGQGAGGYTF,TGTGCCAGCAGGGAAGAACTGGGACAGGGGGCAGGGGGCTACACCTTC
TRBJ1-4,TRBV27,once,.,CASKGSAGEKLFF,TGTGCCAGCAAAGGATCGGCAGGCGAAAAACTGTTTTTT
TRBJ2-1,TRBV12-3/TRBV12-4,.,.,CASSLWGYEQFF,TGTGCCAGCAGTTTATGGGGCTATGAGCAGTTCTTC
TRBJ2-3,TRBV12-3/TRBV12-4,.,.,CASTSFNNAQYF,TGTGCCAGCACCTCGTTTAATAATGCGCAGTATTTT
TRBJ1-4,TRBV11-1,.,.,CASSQGPGRLNEKLFF,TGTGCCAGCAGCCAGGGCCCGGGACGTTTAAACGAAAAACTGTTTTTT
TRBJ2-7,TRBV6-5,.,.,CASTSDGAELNEQYF,TGTGCCAGCACTTCCGACGGGGCCGAGCTGAACGAGCAGTACTTC
TRBJ1-4,TRBV7-2,.,.,CASSLYGSEGKLFF,TGTGCCAGCAGCTTATATGGCAGCGAAGGAAAACTGTTTTTT
TRBJ2-3,TRBV28,once,TRBD2,CAGGLAGMDTQYF,TGTGCCGGAGGACTAGCGGGAATGGATACGCAGTATTTT